The T cell receptor beta chain under discussion was sequenced for a study of T cell repertoires in cytomegalovirus infection. This clonotype was observed many times. Its specificity is not known. TCRdb reprocessed the reads with MiXCR, giving one entry per CDR3 protein. This table holds approximately 1,000,000 distinct CDR3 sequences, 31% found once. The V gene's germline CDR1 is SEHNR and CDR2 FQNEAQ (reference sequence). Germline trimming cut 7 bases from V and 2 bases from J; bases unmatched to any gene: 20. The CDR3 totals 19 residues. The receptor's source is a human donor in good health (CMV status not recorded). Some clones in this sample may be carry-over from other donors' samples. The V and J genes are TRBV7-9 and TRBJ2-5; 9 positions agree with TRBD2. The sequenced sample was cultured CD8+ T cells from PBMCs, obtained from culture after CMV antigen stimulation. The CDR3 spells CASNAPRDSGGSLQETQYF. CDR3 in DNA: TGTGCCAGCAACGCCCCTCGGGATAGCGGGGGAAGTTTGCAAGAGACCCAGTACTTC.